The 31 T cell receptor beta chains reported below all come from one sample, sequenced in a study of Ad26.COV2.S vaccination and SARS-CoV-2 variants. TCRdb's table, derived via immunoSEQ multiplex PCR, lists solely in-frame clones and lacks some. The table shows tens of thousands of clones, with 82% occurring only once. The sample in question was peripheral blood, obtained after recovery from COVID-19. Receptors originate from a human donor who had recovered from COVID-19.

This clone was detected once. The DNA of the CDR3 is TGTGCCAGCAGCACCCGACTAGATTTTAATGAGCAGTTCTTC. As protein: CASSTRLDFNEQFF. J is TRBJ2-1 and V is TRBV7-8; weak D call: TRBD2 (6 bases). Per the germline V gene, CDR1 is SGHVS and CDR2 is FQNEAQ. The CDR3 is made up of 14 amino acids. V shed 5 bases and J shed 7 bases, with 15 bases lying between them.

This clone showed up many times. V gene TRBV16 combines with J gene TRBJ2-3; perhaps TRBD1 as D (5 bases). V was clipped by 0 bases and J by 2 bases, with 6 bases between them. The CDR3 sequence is 14 residues long. Germline CDR1 and CDR2: KGHSY and FQNENV. The CDR3 DNA reads TGTGCCAGCAGCCAATCGGGGCCCACAGATACGCAGTATTTT. It yields the protein CASSQSGPTDTQYF.

The V call is TRBV19, the J call TRBJ2-3; TRBD2 might be the D (6 bases). This CDR3 has 17 amino acids. The germline V gene has CDR1 LNHDA and CDR2 SQIVND (reference sequence). Trimming removed 0 bases at V and 14 bases at J, with 27 bases between. The CDR3 sequence: CASSIDPPDYFKSAVYF. The DNA for the CDR3 is TGTGCCAGTAGTATAGACCCACCGGACTATTTCAAGTCAGCGGTGTATTTT.

The chain has TRBV24-1 and TRBJ2-1; tentative D call: TRBD1 (6 bases). The germline V and J ends were trimmed by 4 bases and 2 bases, with 14 bases remaining between them. The CDR3 spans 16 residues. Germline CDR1 and CDR2: KGHDR and SFDVKD. In DNA, the CDR3 is TGTGCCACCAGTGACCAAACTGGGACAACCTACAATGAGCAGTTCTTC. This translates into CATSDQTGTTYNEQFF.

This chain links TRBV4-1 with TRBJ1-1; weak D call: TRBD1 (6 bases). V lost 5 bases to trimming and J lost 0 bases, with 13 bases between them. The CDR3 covers 15 residues. The germline V gene encodes CDR1 MGHRA and CDR2 YSYEKL. CDR3 DNA sequence: TGCGCCAGCAGCTCCTCTGGGGGCATGAACACTGAAGCTTTCTTT. This codes for CASSSSGGMNTEAFF.

V is TRBV20-1 and J is TRBJ2-5; 7 bases are shared with TRBD1. Germline V gene lookup returns CDR1 DFQATT and CDR2 SNEGSKA (reference sequence). The CDR3 length is 12 residues. V dropped 3 bases and J dropped 4; count of bases not matched to a gene: 2. The CDR3 is CSASPGGETQYF. As DNA, the CDR3 is TGCAGTGCTAGTCCAGGGGGAGAGACCCAGTACTTC.

The CDR3: CASSTGDRGFHEQYF. The CDR3 nucleotides are TGTGCCAGCAGCACCGGCGACAGGGGCTTTCACGAGCAGTACTTC. The chain carries TRBV5-6 and TRBJ2-7; 8 positions match TRBD1. CDR3 length equals 15 residues. Trimming at V came to 4 bases and at J to 5 bases, leaving 11 bases not matched to a gene. The germline gives CDR1 SGHDT, CDR2 YYEEEE.

The rearrangement uses TRBV5-1 and TRBJ2-1; 7 bases align to TRBD2. The V gene end was trimmed by 0 bases and the J gene end by 1 base; junction bases not matched to a gene: 4. CDR3 length: 16 amino acids. The germline V gene has CDR1 SGHRS and CDR2 YFSETQ. The CDR3 DNA follows: TGCGCCAGCAGCTTGGGCGGGAGTGGGTCCTACAATGAGCAGTTCTTC. Protein: CASSLGGSGSYNEQFF.

The chain couples TRBV14 to TRBJ2-6, with D tentatively TRBD1 or TRBD2 (5 bases each). The V end was cut by 0 bases, the J end by 4 bases, with 10 bases between. The CDR3 length is 16 residues. The germline gives CDR1 SGHDN, CDR2 FVKESK. CDR3 DNA sequence: TGTGCCAGCAGCCAAGAAAGAGGGGTCGGGGCCAACGTCCTGACTTTC. As protein: CASSQERGVGANVLTF.

The table lists this clone with a few counts. The chain joins TRBV27 to TRBJ2-7, with D unclear. The CDR3 contains 20 residues. Per germline, CDR1 MNHEY and CDR2 SMNVEV (reference sequence). Trimming cost V 1 base and J 6 bases, with 31 bases left between them. CDR3 in DNA: TGTGCCAGCAGTTTATTAATCTCTGTCAGCGACCCGTCCGGGTGGTGCGAGCAGTACTTC. Encoded protein: CASSLLISVSDPSGWCEQYF.

This chain connects TRBV5-8 to TRBJ1-3; D unclear. Germline V gene data show CDR1 as SGHTS and CDR2 as YDEGEE. This CDR3 is built from 15 residues. V was pared by 5 bases and J by 0 bases, with 12 bases between. The CDR3 nucleotides read TGTGCCAGCAGTCCCGGGCCGAACTCTGGAAACACCATATATTTT. As protein: CASSPGPNSGNTIYF.

This clone was observed once. One junction end does not reproduce the germline sequence, and a read error may be involved. The chain couples TRBV4-3 to TRBJ2-3; the D call may be TRBD1 or TRBD2 (6 bases each). The germline gives CDR1 LGHNA, CDR2 YSLEER. The CDR3 contains 17 residues. This CDR3 reads CASSQAGAALRADTQYF. The CDR3 DNA reads TGCGCCAGCAGCCAAGCGGGGGCTGCCTTGCGGGCAGATACACAGTATTTT.

V gene TRBV4-1 combines with J gene TRBJ1-2, with 11 bases fitting TRBD1. Trimming at V came to 4 bases and at J to 6 bases, leaving 13 bases not matched to a gene. Germline assignment: CDR1 MGHRA and CDR2 YSYEKL. The CDR3 runs to 17 residues. CDR3: CASSPRTRTGGTDGYTF. CDR3 DNA: TGCGCCAGCAGCCCACGCACTCGGACAGGGGGCACGGATGGCTACACCTTC.

The V call is TRBV6-5, the J call TRBJ2-7, with D perhaps matching TRBD1 (6 bases). Deletions cut 0 bases from V and 0 bases from J, with 9 bases between. The CDR3 spans 15 residues. Germline CDR1 is MNHEY and CDR2 is SVGAGI. CDR3: CASSYSQGSSYEQYF. In DNA, the CDR3 is TGTGCCAGCAGTTACTCTCAGGGGAGCTCCTACGAGCAGTACTTC.

In this sample, this clone is medium-sized. This chain links TRBV4-3 with TRBJ1-2, with D possibly matching TRBD1 (5 bases). The germline V gene has CDR1 LGHNA and CDR2 YSLEER. The length of the CDR3 is 13 residues. V shed 0 bases and J shed 7 bases, with 9 bases lying between them. CDR3 coding DNA: TGCGCCAGCAGCCAAGATGCAGGGCTTGGCTACACCTTC. As protein: CASSQDAGLGYTF.

The chain links TRBV28 to TRBJ2-3, with 8 positions matching TRBD2. This CDR3 has 15 amino acids. The ends lost 3 bases at V and 7 bases at J; junction bases unmatched: 9. Germline values: CDR1 MDHEN, CDR2 SYDVKM. The CDR3 sequence: CASSFQRTGGNTQYF. The DNA of the CDR3 is TGTGCCAGCAGTTTCCAGCGGACGGGAGGGAATACGCAGTATTTT.

The chain recombines TRBV19 with TRBJ1-1; TRBD1 matches 10 bases. The CDR3 extends over 14 amino acids. Germline V gene data show CDR1 as LNHDA and CDR2 as SQIVND (reference sequence). After removal of 4 bases from V and 7 bases from J, the junction contained 6 bases not matched to a gene. This CDR3 reads CASSTGTGEGEAFF. In nucleotides, the CDR3 is TGTGCCAGTAGTACCGGGACAGGGGAGGGTGAAGCTTTCTTT.

The chain employs TRBV6-4 and TRBJ2-2, with 7 nucleotides matching TRBD1. The CDR3 runs to 15 residues. V shed 5 bases and J 6 bases; nucleotides not matched to a gene: 9. Germline lookup yields CDR1 MRHNA and CDR2 SNTAGT. The CDR3 DNA reads TGTGCCAGCAGTCTCCTCAGTAGGGGGCCCGGGGAGCTGTTTTTT. Its translation: CASSLLSRGPGELFF.

The V and J genes are TRBV29-1 and TRBJ2-7; TRBD1 agrees at 10 bases. The CDR3 has 16 amino acids. The germline V gene has CDR1 SQVTM and CDR2 ANQGSEA. V shed 0 bases and J 5 bases; nucleotides not matched to a gene: 10. The CDR3 DNA reads as TGCAGCGTTGAAGATGATAGAGGACAGGGGGGCAACGAGCAGTACTTC. This codes for CSVEDDRGQGGNEQYF.

V usage is TRBV12-5 and J usage is TRBJ1-3; weak D call: TRBD1 (6 bases). From germline, CDR1 is LGHNT and CDR2 FRNRAP. The length of the CDR3 is 15 residues. Deletions cut 7 bases from V and 1 base from J, with 14 bases between. CDR3 bases: TGTGCTAGTGCCCTAGGGGGGAATTCTGGAAACACCATATATTTT. It encodes CASALGGNSGNTIYF.

This chain links TRBV28 with TRBJ1-1; 8 bases are a match to TRBD1. The germline CDR1 and CDR2 sequences are MDHEN and SYDVKM. This CDR3 has 14 residues. The J segment lost 7 bases and the V segment lost 3 bases, leaving 7 bases of the junction unmatched. The CDR3 DNA sequence: TGTGCCAGCAGTTTCGCCTGGACAGGGATTGAAGCTTTCTTT. It yields the protein CASSFAWTGIEAFF.

This clone came up a few times. The chain combines TRBV7-9 with TRBJ2-2; no reliable D call. Germline V gene lookup returns CDR1 SEHNR and CDR2 FQNEAQ (reference sequence). CDR3 length: 15 amino acids. Trimming removed 5 bases from V and 2 bases from J, with 12 bases in between. The CDR3 protein is CASSPVRLNTGELFF. For the CDR3, the DNA is TGTGCCAGCAGCCCCGTTCGCCTAAACACCGGGGAGCTGTTTTTT.

The chain employs TRBV7-2 and TRBJ1-5, with a weak D call TRBD1 (6 bases). The CDR3 spans 14 residues. Germline V gene data show CDR1 as SGHTA and CDR2 as FQGNSA. Trimming pared 3 bases from V and 5 bases from J, leaving 11 bases between. The CDR3 nucleotides read TGTGCCAGCAGCTTTGACAGGTTCGATCAGCCCCAGCATTTT. Amino acids: CASSFDRFDQPQHF.

The chain carries TRBV19 and TRBJ1-1; D is undetermined. The CDR3 is made up of 14 amino acids. Germline loops: CDR1 LNHDA, CDR2 SQIVND (reference sequence). V was clipped by 3 bases and J by 8 bases, with 16 bases between them. In nucleotides, the CDR3 is TGTGCCAGTAGTATGTGGCAAGACGGGTCGGAAGCTTTCTTT. As protein: CASSMWQDGSEAFF. The complete variable domain, with remaining parts taken from reference TRBV19 and TRBJ1-1, reads DGGITQSPKYLFRKEGQNVTLSCEQNLNHDAMYWYRQDPGQGLRLIYYSQIVNDFQKGDIAEGYSVSREKKESFPLTVTSAQKNPTAFYLCASSMWQDGSEAFFGQGTRLTVV.

This chain joins TRBV5-6 and TRBJ2-7; D may be TRBD1 (5 bases). Trimming left V 2 bases short and J 6 bases short, with 18 bases between. Per the germline V gene, CDR1 is SGHDT and CDR2 is YYEEEE. The CDR3 has 15 residues. This CDR3 is CASSLHLGLLGEQYF. CDR3 nucleotide sequence: TGTGCCAGCAGCTTACACTTGGGGCTCCTAGGCGAGCAGTACTTC.

The chain has TRBV10-1 and TRBJ2-1, with no clear D. The CDR3 has 14 residues. Germline CDR1 and CDR2: WNHNN and SYGVQD (reference sequence). With 2 bases removed from V and 6 bases from J, the gap between germline ends came to 11 bases. CDR3 coding DNA: TGCGCCAGCAGTGAGGCTAGAACGGTCAATGAGCAGTTCTTC. Its translation is CASSEARTVNEQFF.

This clone has just a few counts. The chain has TRBV6-5 and TRBJ1-2, with a tentative D call TRBD1 (6 bases). Germline V gene lookup returns CDR1 MNHEY and CDR2 SVGAGI. The CDR3 length is 13 residues. V lost 6 bases and J lost 2, with 10 bases in between. The CDR3 region has the DNA TGTGCCAGCAGGGGAACAGGGAACTATGGCTACACCTTC. It yields the protein CASRGTGNYGYTF.

The chain combines TRBV5-1 with TRBJ2-2; 8 bases line up with TRBD1. The J segment lost 5 bases and the V segment lost 3 bases, leaving 6 bases of the junction unmatched. The CDR3 contains 15 residues. The germline CDR1 and CDR2 sequences are SGHRS and YFSETQ. DNA for the CDR3: TGCGCCAGCAGCTCGGACAGGGTATCTACCGGGGAGCTGTTTTTT. This translates into CASSSDRVSTGELFF.

V and J are TRBV19 and TRBJ1-4, with 7 bases identical to TRBD1. The CDR3 spans 16 residues. The ends lost 4 bases at V and 0 bases at J; junction bases unmatched: 5. CDR1 and CDR2 from the germline V gene are LNHDA and SQIVND (reference sequence). CDR3 loop: CASSNRGGATNEKLFF. Here the CDR3 DNA reads TGTGCCAGTAGTAACAGGGGCGGTGCAACTAATGAAAAACTGTTTTTT. The full variable domain, with the rest looked up from reference TRBV19 and TRBJ1-4, is DGGITQSPKYLFRKEGQNVTLSCEQNLNHDAMYWYRQDPGQGLRLIYYSQIVNDFQKGDIAEGYSVSREKKESFPLTVTSAQKNPTAFYLCASSNRGGATNEKLFFGSGTQLSVL.

About this clone itself: In the same sample, other DNA sequences code for this CDR3. The J gene is TRBJ2-7, the V gene TRBV9, with D unclear. Germline-derived CDR1 and CDR2 are SGDLS and YYNGEE. The CDR3 is made up of 14 amino acids. V lost 0 bases and J 0 bases, leaving 7 bases between the germline ends. In DNA, the CDR3 is TGTGCCAGCAGCGTAGCGTCCAGCTCCTACGAGCAGTACTTC. This encodes CASSVASSSYEQYF. The entire variable domain, with the rest obtained from reference TRBV9 and TRBJ2-7, is as follows: DSGVTQTPKHLITATGQRVTLRCSPRSGDLSVYWYQQSLDQGLQFLIQYYNGEERAKGNILERFSAQQFPDLHSELNLSSLELGDSALYFCASSVASSSYEQYFGPGTRLTVT.

Turning to this clone: Other DNA sequences from this sample encode an identical CDR3 as well. The DNA for the CDR3 is TGTGCCAGTAGACTGAGGGGTTCTGGAAACACCATATATTTT. It translates to CASRLRGSGNTIYF. The genes are TRBV19 and TRBJ1-3, with D possibly being TRBD1 (5 bases). V was shortened by 6 bases and J by 1 base, with 10 bases between the two germline ends. Germline V gene sequence: CDR1 LNHDA, CDR2 SQIVND (reference sequence). The CDR3 has 14 residues.